This record looks at one T cell receptor beta chain sequence and its context. The PCR ran on 60 Vbeta and 13 Jbeta primers. Per the original methods: A later analysis counted 70 million to 85 million unique TCR beta chains, about 10 million shared. Clones were sequenced by immunoSEQ multiplex PCR, and TCRdb holds only the in-frame ones, with some missing. V, J and clone size derive from that table, while D and trimming were established from the DNA sequence. The sample consists of some 78,000 clones, more than 65% of them appearing once. Trimming took 4 bases from V and 4 from J, leaving 14 bases between them. This CDR3 has 14 amino acids. Germline V gives CDR1 SGHRS, CDR2 YFSETQ. The sample belongs to a study of cytomegalovirus exposure and HLA in healthy donors. Healthy bone marrow donors made up the cohort.

The sequencing sample was made of PBMCs. The genes are TRBV5-1 and TRBJ1-2; the D is unclear. The clonotype comes from a woman aged 40 to 49 in good health and CMV-seropositive. DNA for the CDR3: TGCGCCAGCAGCGTGACCGAGGGTCCCTATGGCTACACCTTC. Amino acids: CASSVTEGPYGYTF.